Listed below are T cell receptor beta chains from one sample, sequenced in a study of B cell selection in AIRE deficiency. The data were produced by immunoSEQ multiplex PCR, yet TCRdb's version contains in-frame clones alone and is incomplete. The repertoire holds roughly 24,000 clones, around 96% seen once, with 0.17% in the top ten. Sample: CD4+CD127+ conventional T cells sorted from PBMCs. The receptor source for this set is a human donor in good health. Each CDR3 is given with its conserved first and last residue. Each record gives: D gene, clone size, V gene, J gene, CDR3 DNA, CDR3 protein. The D gene is left open where the match is weak. Expanded clones get a size class; other rows say once, few or many, or leave the size out.

d_gene: NA; abundance: once; v_gene: TRBV7-2; j_gene: TRBJ2-5; CDR3nt: TGTGCCAGCAGCTTAAGTCGGCCTCAGGGGGGGCAGTACTTC; CDR3aa: CASSLSRPQGGQYF
d_gene: NA; abundance: NA; v_gene: TRBV7-2; j_gene: TRBJ2-7; CDR3nt: TGTGCCAGCAGCTTAAGCCAGGGACCCTACGAGCAGTACTTC; CDR3aa: CASSLSQGPYEQYF
d_gene: TRBD2; abundance: NA; v_gene: TRBV5-6; j_gene: TRBJ2-7; CDR3nt: TGTGCCAGCAGCCCGGGGAGGGGAATATACGAGCAGTACTTC; CDR3aa: CASSPGRGIYEQYF
d_gene: TRBD1; abundance: NA; v_gene: TRBV12-5; j_gene: TRBJ2-1; CDR3nt: TGTGCTAGTGCCATGACAGGGTCCTATGAGCAGTTCTTC; CDR3aa: CASAMTGSYEQFF
d_gene: TRBD1; abundance: NA; v_gene: TRBV15; j_gene: TRBJ1-5; CDR3nt: TGTGCCACCAGCAGAGGGACAGGCGATAATAGCAATCAGCCCCAGCATTTT; CDR3aa: CATSRGTGDNSNQPQHF
d_gene: TRBD1; abundance: NA; v_gene: TRBV7-6; j_gene: TRBJ2-5; CDR3nt: TGTGCCAGCAGCCCGTGGACAGGGGAGGGGGAGACCCAGTACTTC; CDR3aa: CASSPWTGEGETQYF
d_gene: TRBD2; abundance: NA; v_gene: TRBV7-6; j_gene: TRBJ2-2; CDR3nt: TGTGCCAGCAGCCCCCGGTGGGAGGGCCCCGGGGAGCTGTTTTTT; CDR3aa: CASSPRWEGPGELFF
d_gene: NA; abundance: NA; v_gene: TRBV29-1; j_gene: TRBJ2-1; CDR3nt: TGCAGCGTCGGGGGGCTAAATGAGCAGTTCTTC; CDR3aa: CSVGGLNEQFF
d_gene: NA; abundance: NA; v_gene: TRBV28; j_gene: TRBJ1-2; CDR3nt: TGTGCCAGCAGTTTAGCCCGGCGTCTGGGTGGCTACACCTTC; CDR3aa: CASSLARRLGGYTF
d_gene: NA; abundance: NA; v_gene: TRBV6-1; j_gene: TRBJ2-6; CDR3nt: TGTGCCAGCAGTGTAAGGGGGTTAAGCTCTGGGGCCAACGTCCTGACTTTC; CDR3aa: CASSVRGLSSGANVLTF
d_gene: NA; abundance: NA; v_gene: TRBV2; j_gene: TRBJ2-3; CDR3nt: TGTGCCAGCAGTGAAGAGTCCACAGATACGCAGTATTTT; CDR3aa: CASSEESTDTQYF
d_gene: TRBD1; abundance: few; v_gene: TRBV7-9; j_gene: TRBJ1-1; CDR3nt: TGTGCCAGCAGCCTGGACAGGCTGAACACTGAAGCTTTCTTT; CDR3aa: CASSLDRLNTEAFF
d_gene: NA; abundance: NA; v_gene: TRBV25-1; j_gene: TRBJ2-3; CDR3nt: TGTGCCAGCAGTGTTGGACAGTTGGGTACGCAGTATTTT; CDR3aa: CASSVGQLGTQYF
d_gene: NA; abundance: NA; v_gene: TRBV4-3; j_gene: TRBJ2-2; CDR3nt: TGCGCCAGCAGCCGGGGGGCGGGAAAGAACACCGGGGAGCTGTTTTTT; CDR3aa: CASSRGAGKNTGELFF
d_gene: NA; abundance: NA; v_gene: TRBV29-1; j_gene: TRBJ1-2; CDR3nt: TGCAGCGTTGTAGTGGGGGCCACTAACTATGGCTACACCTTC; CDR3aa: CSVVVGATNYGYTF
d_gene: NA; abundance: NA; v_gene: TRBV30; j_gene: TRBJ2-1; CDR3nt: TGTGCCCTCTCGTGGGATAATGAGCAGTTCTTC; CDR3aa: CALSWDNEQFF
d_gene: NA; abundance: NA; v_gene: TRBV28; j_gene: TRBJ1-2; CDR3nt: TGTGCCAGCAACACTGGGTCACCCGGCTACACCTTC; CDR3aa: CASNTGSPGYTF
d_gene: NA; abundance: NA; v_gene: TRBV7-2; j_gene: TRBJ1-2; CDR3nt: TGTGCCAGCAGCTCTGACGGGGCCGAATTCTATGGCTACACCTTC; CDR3aa: CASSSDGAEFYGYTF
d_gene: NA; abundance: NA; v_gene: TRBV4-1; j_gene: TRBJ2-7; CDR3nt: TGCGCCAGCAGCCAAGGACACCTCGCCTACGAGCAGTACTTC; CDR3aa: CASSQGHLAYEQYF
d_gene: NA; abundance: NA; v_gene: TRBV11-2; j_gene: TRBJ1-3; CDR3nt: TGTGCCAGCAGCTTAGGTGGGGGGCTAAAATCTGGAAACACCATATATTTT; CDR3aa: CASSLGGGLKSGNTIYF
d_gene: NA; abundance: NA; v_gene: TRBV9; j_gene: TRBJ1-1; CDR3nt: TGTGCCAGCAGCGTAGACGCATCTAACACTGAAGCTTTCTTT; CDR3aa: CASSVDASNTEAFF
d_gene: NA; abundance: NA; v_gene: TRBV18; j_gene: TRBJ1-2; CDR3nt: TGTGCCAGCTCACCACCAGCGTCAGACTATGGCTACACCTTC; CDR3aa: CASSPPASDYGYTF
d_gene: NA; abundance: NA; v_gene: TRBV10-2; j_gene: TRBJ2-5; CDR3nt: TGCGCCAGCAGTGACCCGGGACCCGCAGAGACCCAGTACTTC; CDR3aa: CASSDPGPAETQYF
d_gene: NA; abundance: NA; v_gene: TRBV2; j_gene: TRBJ1-1; CDR3nt: TGTGCCAGCAGTTTAGGCACTGAAGCTTTCTTT; CDR3aa: CASSLGTEAFF
d_gene: NA; abundance: NA; v_gene: TRBV15; j_gene: TRBJ2-7; CDR3nt: TGTGCCACCAGCCTCGGGACGGCATTAGAGCAGTACTTC; CDR3aa: CATSLGTALEQYF
d_gene: TRBD2; abundance: once; v_gene: TRBV5-1; j_gene: TRBJ2-7; CDR3nt: TGCGCCAGCAGCTCCGGGAGGGACTACGAGCAGTACTTC; CDR3aa: CASSSGRDYEQYF
d_gene: NA; abundance: NA; v_gene: TRBV7-2; j_gene: TRBJ1-5; CDR3nt: TGTGCCAGCAGCGCGGACAGTAGCAATCAGCCCCAGCATTTT; CDR3aa: CASSADSSNQPQHF
d_gene: NA; abundance: NA; v_gene: TRBV28; j_gene: TRBJ1-3; CDR3nt: TGTGCCAGCACCACAACAGGGTTCTCTGGAAACACCATATATTTT; CDR3aa: CASTTTGFSGNTIYF
d_gene: NA; abundance: NA; v_gene: TRBV6-1; j_gene: TRBJ1-1; CDR3nt: TGTGCCAGCAGTGAATTGTCAGAAGCTTTCTTT; CDR3aa: CASSELSEAFF
d_gene: TRBD1; abundance: NA; v_gene: TRBV18; j_gene: TRBJ1-6; CDR3nt: TGTGCCAGCTCACCACTATCAGGGGGAGGTAATTCACCCCTCCACTTT; CDR3aa: CASSPLSGGGNSPLHF
d_gene: TRBD2; abundance: NA; v_gene: TRBV11-2; j_gene: TRBJ2-7; CDR3nt: TGTGCCAGCAGCCCGACCGGGACTAGAAGGGGCCACGAGCAGTACTTC; CDR3aa: CASSPTGTRRGHEQYF
d_gene: TRBD2; abundance: NA; v_gene: TRBV10-1; j_gene: TRBJ2-1; CDR3nt: TGCGCCACCCAAGCGGGGGGCCTTGGGGAAAATGAGCAGTTCTTC; CDR3aa: CATQAGGLGENEQFF
d_gene: NA; abundance: NA; v_gene: TRBV25-1; j_gene: TRBJ1-6; CDR3nt: TGTGCCAGCAGCGACGCCAGGAGGAATAATTCACCCCTCCACTTT; CDR3aa: CASSDARRNNSPLHF
d_gene: NA; abundance: once; v_gene: TRBV6-5; j_gene: TRBJ2-3; CDR3nt: TGTGCCAGCAGTTACGACAGCACAGATACGCAGTATTTT; CDR3aa: CASSYDSTDTQYF
d_gene: TRBD1; abundance: NA; v_gene: TRBV5-1; j_gene: TRBJ2-5; CDR3nt: TGCGCCAGCAGCTCCAACTCGGGACAGGGGGACGAGACCCAGTACTTC; CDR3aa: CASSSNSGQGDETQYF
d_gene: TRBD1; abundance: NA; v_gene: TRBV5-4; j_gene: TRBJ1-4; CDR3nt: TGTGCCAGCAGTTTTACAGGGGGCTCTAATGAAAAACTGTTTTTT; CDR3aa: CASSFTGGSNEKLFF
d_gene: NA; abundance: NA; v_gene: TRBV27; j_gene: TRBJ1-6; CDR3nt: TGTGCCAGCACCAGGGTGAGCTCCTATAATTCACCCCTCCACTTT; CDR3aa: CASTRVSSYNSPLHF
d_gene: NA; abundance: NA; v_gene: TRBV5-1; j_gene: TRBJ2-3; CDR3nt: TGCGCCAGCAGCCGGGGGAGCACAGATACGCAGTATTTT; CDR3aa: CASSRGSTDTQYF
d_gene: TRBD1; abundance: NA; v_gene: TRBV11-2; j_gene: TRBJ1-2; CDR3nt: TGTGCCAGCTTTCACTACCGGGACAGGGGGCACAATGGCTACACCTTC; CDR3aa: CASFHYRDRGHNGYTF
d_gene: NA; abundance: NA; v_gene: TRBV4-2; j_gene: TRBJ1-3; CDR3nt: TGTGCCAGCAGCCAGGACCCGGGGGTCTCTGGAAACACCATATATTTT; CDR3aa: CASSQDPGVSGNTIYF
d_gene: TRBD1; abundance: NA; v_gene: TRBV5-1; j_gene: TRBJ2-3; CDR3nt: TGCGCCAGCAGCGCAGGGGGCGCAGATACGCAGTATTTT; CDR3aa: CASSAGGADTQYF
d_gene: NA; abundance: NA; v_gene: TRBV21-1; j_gene: TRBJ2-2; CDR3nt: TGTGCCAGCAAACAGGGGGAAATCGGCGGGGAGCTGTTTTTT; CDR3aa: CASKQGEIGGELFF
d_gene: NA; abundance: NA; v_gene: TRBV7-6; j_gene: TRBJ2-1; CDR3nt: TGTGCCAGCAGCCTAGACACAGGGTCCTACAATGAGCAGTTCTTC; CDR3aa: CASSLDTGSYNEQFF
d_gene: NA; abundance: NA; v_gene: TRBV18; j_gene: TRBJ1-5; CDR3nt: TGTGCCAGCTCACCACTTCCATTTGCGGAGCGTAGCAATCAGCCCCAGCATTTT; CDR3aa: CASSPLPFAERSNQPQHF
d_gene: NA; abundance: NA; v_gene: TRBV6-5; j_gene: TRBJ1-5; CDR3nt: TGTGCCAGCGGGGATGTCAGGGAGCAGCCCCAGCATTTT; CDR3aa: CASGDVREQPQHF
d_gene: TRBD1; abundance: NA; v_gene: TRBV28; j_gene: TRBJ2-7; CDR3nt: TGTGCCAGCAGTGGGACAGGGATCCACGAGCAGTACTTC; CDR3aa: CASSGTGIHEQYF
d_gene: TRBD1; abundance: NA; v_gene: TRBV6-6; j_gene: TRBJ2-7; CDR3nt: TGTGCCAGCAGTTACAATAACAGGGGAACCTACGAGCAGTACTTC; CDR3aa: CASSYNNRGTYEQYF
d_gene: NA; abundance: NA; v_gene: TRBV5-1; j_gene: TRBJ2-7; CDR3nt: TGCGCCAAAAAGGACGGCCGGGGATCCTACGAGCAGTACTTC; CDR3aa: CAKKDGRGSYEQYF
d_gene: NA; abundance: NA; v_gene: TRBV4-1; j_gene: TRBJ2-7; CDR3nt: TGCGCCAGCGGACCTCCGGAGGGGGGGAAGAGCTCCTACGAGCAGTACTTC; CDR3aa: CASGPPEGGKSSYEQYF
d_gene: TRBD2; abundance: once; v_gene: TRBV7-2; j_gene: TRBJ2-2; CDR3nt: TGTGCCAGCAGCTGGGCGGGGGTAAACACCGGGGAGCTGTTTTTT; CDR3aa: CASSWAGVNTGELFF
d_gene: TRBD1; abundance: NA; v_gene: TRBV7-2; j_gene: TRBJ1-2; CDR3nt: TGTGCCAGCAGCTTGGGACAGGGGAACTATGGCTACACCTTC; CDR3aa: CASSLGQGNYGYTF
d_gene: NA; abundance: once; v_gene: TRBV15; j_gene: TRBJ1-1; CDR3nt: TGTGCCACCAGCAATTTAGGAGTGAACACTGAAGCTTTCTTT; CDR3aa: CATSNLGVNTEAFF
d_gene: TRBD1; abundance: NA; v_gene: TRBV18; j_gene: TRBJ1-2; CDR3nt: TGTGCCAGCTCCTCGGGGACAGGGGGTCTCTTTGGCTACACCTTC; CDR3aa: CASSSGTGGLFGYTF
d_gene: TRBD1; abundance: NA; v_gene: TRBV6-5; j_gene: TRBJ1-4; CDR3nt: TGTGCCAGCAGTAGGGACAGGGGTAATGAAAAACTGTTTTTT; CDR3aa: CASSRDRGNEKLFF
d_gene: TRBD1; abundance: NA; v_gene: TRBV18; j_gene: TRBJ2-2; CDR3nt: TGTGCCAGCTCACCGACGGCGGGACAGGGGAACACCGGGGAGCTGTTTTTT; CDR3aa: CASSPTAGQGNTGELFF
d_gene: NA; abundance: NA; v_gene: TRBV5-6; j_gene: TRBJ1-1; CDR3nt: TGTGCCAGCAGCTCCTTGGACCGTATGAACACTGAAGCTTTCTTT; CDR3aa: CASSSLDRMNTEAFF
d_gene: NA; abundance: NA; v_gene: TRBV7-9; j_gene: TRBJ2-6; CDR3nt: TGTGCCAGTTTCAGGGGCGCTGGGGCCAACGTCCTGACTTTC; CDR3aa: CASFRGAGANVLTF
d_gene: NA; abundance: NA; v_gene: TRBV6-6; j_gene: TRBJ2-3; CDR3nt: TGTGCCAGCAGCAGACAGTATAGCACAGATACGCAGTATTTT; CDR3aa: CASSRQYSTDTQYF
d_gene: TRBD2; abundance: NA; v_gene: TRBV5-1; j_gene: TRBJ2-2; CDR3nt: TGCGCCAGCAGCGCCAGCGGGGGGGGCGCCGGGGAGCTGTTTTTT; CDR3aa: CASSASGGGAGELFF
d_gene: TRBD1; abundance: once; v_gene: TRBV7-2; j_gene: TRBJ1-6; CDR3nt: TGTGCCAGCAGCTTGAACAGGGGGCTGTCACCCCTCCACTTT; CDR3aa: CASSLNRGLSPLHF